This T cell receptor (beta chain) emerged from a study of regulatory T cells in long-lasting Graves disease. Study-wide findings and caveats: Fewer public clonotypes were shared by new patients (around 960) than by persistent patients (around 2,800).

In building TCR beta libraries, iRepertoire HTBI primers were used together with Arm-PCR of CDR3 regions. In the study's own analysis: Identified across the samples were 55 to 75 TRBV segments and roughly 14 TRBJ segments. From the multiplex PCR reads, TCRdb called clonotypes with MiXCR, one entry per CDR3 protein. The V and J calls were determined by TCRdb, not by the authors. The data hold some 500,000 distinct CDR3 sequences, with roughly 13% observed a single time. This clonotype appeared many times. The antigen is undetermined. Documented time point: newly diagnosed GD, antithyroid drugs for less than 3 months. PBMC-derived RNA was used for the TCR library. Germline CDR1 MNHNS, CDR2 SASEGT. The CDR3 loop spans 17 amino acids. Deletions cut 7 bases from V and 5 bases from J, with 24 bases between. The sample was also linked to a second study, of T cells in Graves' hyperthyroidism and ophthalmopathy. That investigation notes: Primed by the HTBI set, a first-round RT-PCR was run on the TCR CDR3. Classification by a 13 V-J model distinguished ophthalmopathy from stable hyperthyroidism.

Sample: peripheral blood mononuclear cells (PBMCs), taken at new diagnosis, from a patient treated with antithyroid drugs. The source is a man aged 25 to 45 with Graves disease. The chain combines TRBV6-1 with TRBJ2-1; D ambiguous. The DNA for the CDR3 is TGTGCCAGCACCGTCGGGTTACTAACCTCCTGGGACAATGAGCAGTTCTTC. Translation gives CASTVGLLTSWDNEQFF.